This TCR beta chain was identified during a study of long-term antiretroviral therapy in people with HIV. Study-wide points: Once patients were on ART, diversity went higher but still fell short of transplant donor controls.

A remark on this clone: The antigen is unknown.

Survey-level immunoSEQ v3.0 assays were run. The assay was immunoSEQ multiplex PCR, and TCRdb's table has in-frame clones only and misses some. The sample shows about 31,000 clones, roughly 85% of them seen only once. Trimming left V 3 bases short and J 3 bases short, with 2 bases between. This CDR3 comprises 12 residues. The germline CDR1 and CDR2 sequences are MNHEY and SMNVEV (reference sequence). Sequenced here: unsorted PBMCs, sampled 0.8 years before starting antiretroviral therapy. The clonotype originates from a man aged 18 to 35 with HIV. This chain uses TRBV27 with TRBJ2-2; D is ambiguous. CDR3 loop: CASSLDTGELFF. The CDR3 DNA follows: TGTGCCAGCAGTTTGGACACCGGGGAGCTGTTTTTT.